The 26 T cell receptor beta chains reported below all come from one sample, sequenced in a study of human T cells and chemical hapten exposure. TCRdb independently ran MiXCR on the RACE reads; one entry per CDR3 protein. The top ten hold 26% of the sample, which has some 38,000 distinct CDR3 sequences, more than 8% seen once. Time point described: patch test 3, about 24 weeks after DPC sensitization. The treatment here: therapeutic diphenylcyclopropenone sensitization with weekly scalp DPC. The study extracted total RNA from unfractionated whole blood. This material consisted of whole blood, taken in connection with sensitization to the hapten diphenylcyclopropenone (DPC). These receptors were obtained from a man aged 50 to 59 with alopecia areata. Some clones in this sample may be carry-over from other donors' samples.

This chain links TRBV18 with TRBJ1-5; 9 nucleotides agree with TRBD1. Germline trimming cut 3 bases from V and 2 bases from J; bases unmatched to any gene: 8. The CDR3 sequence is 17 residues long. CDR1 and CDR2 (germline): KGHSH, LQKENI. The CDR3 loop is CASSPEQWTGGNQPQHF. In nucleotides, the CDR3 is TGTGCCAGCTCACCCGAACAATGGACAGGGGGCAATCAGCCCCAGCATTTT.

This clonotype was counted ten times or more. The chain employs TRBV28 and TRBJ1-1; D not certain. V lost 5 bases and J 2 bases, leaving 3 bases between the germline ends. Looked up from germline, CDR1 is MDHEN and CDR2 is SYDVKM. The CDR3 consists of 11 residues. CDR3 sequence: CASSPNTEAFF. As DNA, the CDR3 is TGTGCCAGCAGTCCTAACACTGAAGCTTTCTTT. The full variable domain, its missing parts supplied by reference TRBV28 and TRBJ1-1, is DVKVTQSSRYLVKRTGEKVFLECVQDMDHENMFWYRQDPGLGLRLIYFSYDVKMKEKGDIPEGYSVSREKKERFSLILESASTNQTSMYLCASSPNTEAFFGQGTRLTVV.

This clonotype is termed medium-sized. The genes are TRBV29-1 and TRBJ2-2, with a tentative D call TRBD2 (5 bases). The CDR3 sequence is 12 residues long. V was trimmed by 7 bases and J by 5 bases, leaving 11 bases between them. Per the germline V gene, CDR1 is SQVTM and CDR2 is ANQGSEA. The CDR3: CSARGLTGELFF. DNA of the CDR3: TGCAGCGCCCGAGGGTTAACCGGGGAGCTGTTTTTT.

This clonotype was observed many times. V is TRBV28 and J is TRBJ1-5; maybe TRBD1 (5 bases). Germline CDR1 reads MDHEN; CDR2 reads SYDVKM. This CDR3 region has 16 residues. The V and J ends lost 6 bases and 2 bases respectively, with 17 bases between them. CDR3 nucleotides: TGTGCCAGCAGGGGGACCGTTTTGGGGGGCAATCAGCCCCAGCATTTT. Translated, it gives CASRGTVLGGNQPQHF.

This chain uses TRBV11-2 with TRBJ2-2; 8 bases fit TRBD2. Germline V gene lookup returns CDR1 SGHAT and CDR2 FQNNGV. The V and J ends lost 3 bases and 7 bases, in that order; junction bases with no gene match: 10. The CDR3 contains 16 residues. CDR3 DNA: TGTGCCAGCAGCTTTTTTGTGGCTAGCGGGTTCGGGGAGCTGTTTTTT. Translating it yields CASSFFVASGFGELFF.

The chain links TRBV6-1 to TRBJ1-6; perhaps TRBD1 as D (6 bases). CDR1 is MNHNS and CDR2 is SASEGT in the germline V gene. The CDR3 is 16 amino acids. The ends were cut back, 0 bases at V and 7 bases at J, with 13 bases in the middle. The CDR3 region is CASSEAPGGGNSPLHF. In DNA form, the CDR3 reads TGTGCCAGCAGTGAAGCGCCCGGGGGCGGGAATTCACCCCTCCACTTT.

This clonotype has just a few counts. The CDR3 protein is CASSRELAGDPTDTQYF. The CDR3 nucleotides are TGCGCCAGCAGCCGCGAACTAGCGGGAGACCCCACAGATACGCAGTATTTT. The chain joins TRBV5-1 to TRBJ2-3, with 11 bases matching TRBD2. The V gene end was trimmed by 4 bases and the J gene end by 2 bases; junction bases not matched to a gene: 9. The CDR3 sequence is 17 residues long. The germline CDR1 and CDR2 sequences are SGHRS and YFSETQ.

This clonotype was detected ten times or more. The genes are TRBV10-2 and TRBJ2-7, with 7 bases matching TRBD2. Looked up from germline, CDR1 is WSHSY and CDR2 is SAAADI. The CDR3 contains 12 residues. The V segment lost 4 bases and the J segment 5 bases; nucleotides outside the gene matches: 2. DNA of the CDR3: TGCGCCAGCAGTGGGGGAGGGGACGAGCAGTACTTC. This gives the protein CASSGGGDEQYF.

This clonotype appeared a few times. The gene calls are TRBV12-3 or TRBV12-4 and TRBJ1-6; no clear D. The length of the CDR3 is 15 residues. V was clipped by 6 bases and J by 10 bases, with 19 bases between them. This chain's CDR3 is CASRSLGGRRSPLHF. Here the CDR3 DNA reads TGTGCCAGCAGGTCCCTTGGAGGGAGGCGATCACCCCTCCACTTT.

This clonotype came up many times. The rearrangement uses TRBV7-9 and TRBJ2-1, with a possible D match to TRBD2 (5 bases). Trimming stripped 1 base from V and 7 bases from J, with 8 bases between. The CDR3 totals 13 residues. Germline V CDR1 and CDR2: SEHNR, FQNEAQ (reference sequence). The CDR3 DNA is TGTGCCAGCAGCTTAGGGACTGAAAATGAGCAGTTCTTC. Protein sequence: CASSLGTENEQFF.

The sample holds a few counts of this clonotype. J is TRBJ2-3 and V is TRBV2; 12 bases agree with TRBD2. The V segment lost 4 bases and the J segment 4 bases; nucleotides outside the gene matches: 6. The germline CDR1 and CDR2 sequences are SNHLY and FYNNEI. This CDR3 has 16 amino acids. Here the CDR3 reads CASSGRASGRADTQYF. CDR3 bases: TGTGCCAGCAGTGGCCGCGCTAGCGGGAGGGCAGATACGCAGTATTTT.

The rearrangement joins TRBV29-1 to TRBJ2-7; no definite D call. This CDR3 region has 13 residues. Germline V lookup: CDR1 SQVTM, CDR2 ANQGSEA. Trimming removed 5 bases at V and 6 bases at J, with 17 bases between. CDR3 region: CSVRSPRFSEQYF. CDR3 DNA: TGCAGCGTTCGGAGCCCTCGTTTCTCCGAGCAGTACTTC.

The rearrangement joins TRBV2 to TRBJ1-5; no reliable D call. This CDR3 has 11 amino acids. Trimming left V 6 bases short and J 11 bases short, with 11 bases between. From germline, CDR1 is SNHLY and CDR2 FYNNEI. The CDR3 coding sequence is TGTGCCAGCAGAGGAGAAGAGACCCAGCATTTT. Encoded protein: CASRGEETQHF. Variable domain in full (rest from reference TRBV2 and TRBJ1-5): EPEVTQTPSHQVTQMGQEVILRCVPISNHLYFYWYRQILGQKVEFLVSFYNNEISEKSEIFDDQFSVERPDGSNFTLKIRSTKLEDSAMYFCASRGEETQHFGDGTRLSIL.

The genes are TRBV28 and TRBJ2-2; D is uncertain. Trimming left V 5 bases short and J 3 bases short, with 10 bases between. This CDR3 spans 14 amino acids. Looked up from germline, CDR1 is MDHEN and CDR2 is SYDVKM. The CDR3 reads CASSPRPHTGELFF. The CDR3 DNA follows: TGTGCCAGCAGTCCCAGACCCCACACCGGGGAGCTGTTTTTT. The full variable domain, its missing parts supplied by reference TRBV28 and TRBJ2-2, is DVKVTQSSRYLVKRTGEKVFLECVQDMDHENMFWYRQDPGLGLRLIYFSYDVKMKEKGDIPEGYSVSREKKERFSLILESASTNQTSMYLCASSPRPHTGELFFGEGSRLTVL.

Ten or more counts support this clonotype. The rearrangement links TRBV21-1 to TRBJ1-6. TRBV21-1 is marked as a pseudogene. The CDR3 is 16 residues long. CDR3: CASSKMGLVGNSPLHF. The CDR3 DNA sequence: TGTGCCAGCAGCAAAATGGGACTGGTGGGGAATTCACCCCTCCACTTT.

This clonotype appeared many times. The chain recombines TRBV20-1 with TRBJ1-5; D call uncertain. The CDR3 has 13 amino acids. The germline V and J ends were trimmed by 3 bases and 6 bases, with 12 bases remaining between them. Per the germline V gene, CDR1 is DFQATT and CDR2 is SNEGSKA (reference sequence). As DNA, the CDR3 is TGCAGTGCTAGGGCCGGGCAAAGTCAGCCCCAGCATTTT. It encodes CSARAGQSQPQHF.

This clonotype was seen only a few times. The J gene is TRBJ2-1, the V gene TRBV20-1, with 9 bases aligning to TRBD1. V lost 0 bases to trimming and J lost 9 bases; unmatched junction nucleotides: 18. Looked up from germline, CDR1 is DFQATT and CDR2 is SNEGSKA (reference sequence). This CDR3 is 18 amino acids long. The CDR3: CSARDLLSGTGFDSEQFF. CDR3 in DNA: TGCAGTGCTAGAGATTTGTTATCTGGGACAGGGTTTGATAGTGAGCAGTTCTTC.

The V gene is TRBV11-2, the J gene TRBJ2-5; D ambiguous. Trimming removed 6 bases at V and 3 bases at J, with 11 bases between. This CDR3 comprises 13 residues. Per the germline V gene, CDR1 is SGHAT and CDR2 is FQNNGV. DNA for the CDR3: TGTGCCAGCAGGGGAATACCTGAAGAGACCCAGTACTTC. This sequence encodes CASRGIPEETQYF.

This clonotype has only one observation. The chain carries TRBV28 and TRBJ2-7; 8 bases match TRBD2. Germline V CDR1 and CDR2: MDHEN, SYDVKM. The CDR3 length is 14 residues. Trimming cost V 6 bases and J 3 bases; bases outside gene matches: 7. This CDR3 reads CASRSGTRDYEQYF. In DNA, the CDR3 is TGTGCCAGCAGGTCCGGGACTAGGGACTACGAGCAGTACTTC.

This clonotype has at least ten counts. This CDR3 is CAISDGYSNQPQHF. Written as DNA, the CDR3 is TGTGCCATCAGTGATGGGTATAGCAATCAGCCCCAGCATTTT. The chain uses TRBV10-3 and TRBJ1-5; D gene unclear. Trimming left V 3 bases short and J 0 bases short, with 6 bases between. Germline-derived CDR1 and CDR2 are ENHRY and SYGVKD. The CDR3 runs 14 residues.

This clonotype has at least ten counts. V gene TRBV28 combines with J gene TRBJ2-5, with 11 bases that match TRBD1. Trimming removed 6 bases from V and 4 bases from J; junction bases left unmatched: 13. CDR3 size: 17 residues. Per the germline V gene, CDR1 is MDHEN and CDR2 is SYDVKM. This CDR3 is CASRRPLGQGGGETQYF. DNA of the CDR3: TGTGCCAGCAGACGGCCTTTGGGACAGGGGGGAGGAGAGACCCAGTACTTC. The full variable domain, its missing parts supplied by reference TRBV28 and TRBJ2-5, is DVKVTQSSRYLVKRTGEKVFLECVQDMDHENMFWYRQDPGLGLRLIYFSYDVKMKEKGDIPEGYSVSREKKERFSLILESASTNQTSMYLCASRRPLGQGGGETQYFGPGTRLLVL.

This clonotype appeared many times. The V call is TRBV28, the J call TRBJ1-2; a possible D gene is TRBD1 (5 bases). V shed 3 bases and J shed 8 bases, with 7 bases lying between them. CDR3 length: 11 amino acids. CDR1 is MDHEN and CDR2 is SYDVKM in the germline V gene. The CDR3 reads CASSLEGGYTF. The CDR3 region has the DNA TGTGCCAGCAGTTTGGAGGGGGGCTACACCTTC.

This clonotype has just a few counts. The chain employs TRBV7-2 and TRBJ2-1, with 11 positions matching TRBD2. V lost 3 bases, J lost 13 bases, and 17 bases stayed unmatched. CDR1 is SGHTA and CDR2 is FQGNSA in the germline V gene. This CDR3 has 17 amino acids. The CDR3 region is CASSFTLAGGPASYQFF. CDR3 nucleotides: TGTGCCAGCAGCTTTACTTTAGCGGGAGGGCCGGCGTCATATCAGTTCTTC.

V is TRBV15 and J is TRBJ2-1; 9 bases map to TRBD2. The CDR3 is made up of 15 amino acids. The junction had 6 bases not matched to a gene; V was cut back by 2 bases and J by 7 bases. Per the germline V gene, CDR1 is LNHNV and CDR2 is YYDKDF (reference sequence). The CDR3 region is CATSRPGTSSNEQFF. In DNA, the CDR3 is TGTGCCACCAGCAGACCCGGGACTAGCTCTAATGAGCAGTTCTTC.

This clonotype was recorded a few times. The CDR3 region is CASSYRGQTNNSPLHF. The CDR3 DNA reads as TGTGCCAGCAGTTACCGGGGACAGACGAATAATTCACCCCTCCACTTT. V gene TRBV6-2 or TRBV6-3 combines with J gene TRBJ1-6; 7 nucleotides agree with TRBD1. V trimming: 2 bases; J trimming: 5 bases; junction bases outside the gene matches: 6. This CDR3 contains 16 residues. CDR1 and CDR2 from the germline V gene are MNHEY and SVGEGT.

This clonotype occurred many times. This chain connects TRBV4-1 to TRBJ1-1; 12 bases align to TRBD1. This CDR3 has 14 residues. V lost 2 bases to trimming and J lost 11 bases; unmatched junction nucleotides: 6. The germline gives CDR1 MGHRA, CDR2 YSYEKL. CDR3 nucleotides: TGCGCCAGCAGCCAACCGGGACAGGGGGCTCTGGCTTTCTTT. This translates into CASSQPGQGALAFF.